This record looks at one T cell receptor beta chain sequence and its context. What it binds is not known. The sample comes from a study of T cell responses to AZD1222 COVID-19 vaccine. Germline CDR1 reads SNHLY; CDR2 reads FYNNEI. Germline trimming cut 0 bases from V and 7 bases from J; bases unmatched to any gene: 7. The CDR3 sequence is 16 residues long. The study, taken as a whole, reports: Variant regions that are unmutated are reportedly the target of nearly half of spike-specific TCRs.

Sequenced by immunoSEQ multiplex PCR; TCRdb stores in-frame clones only, minus some. The table records around 150,000 clones, over 75% of them present only once. The sample in question was peripheral blood, obtained 28 days after the second AZD1222 dose. The receptor's source is an adult who received the AZD1222 COVID-19 vaccine. The chain has TRBV2 and TRBJ1-4; TRBD1 matches at 8 bases. CDR3 loop: CASSEAFEGTGEKLFF. Here the CDR3 DNA reads TGTGCCAGCAGTGAAGCTTTTGAGGGGACAGGTGAAAAACTGTTTTTT.